The 9 T cell receptor beta chains in this list originate from one sample, sequenced in a study of OX40 agonist ivuxolimab in advanced cancers. Here immunoSEQ multiplex PCR was the method, and the copy in TCRdb shows in-frame clones only, minus some. The repertoire includes 65,000 to 85,000 clones, more than 70% of them detected once, and about 0.2% sits in the top ten. The input for sequencing was CD4+ or CD8+ T cells sorted from blood, taken in a trial of the OX40 agonist ivuxolimab. The receptors derive from an adult with an advanced solid tumor such as melanoma, head and neck, liver or kidney cancer.

This clone was counted a single time. This sequence joins TRBV15 and TRBJ1-6, with TRBD1 matching 7 bases. CDR3 length equals 16 residues. Per the germline V gene, CDR1 is LNHNV and CDR2 is YYDKDF (reference sequence). Unmatched junction bases numbered 10, after V lost 2 bases and J lost 9 bases. CDR3 residues: CATSRLAGQSISPLHF. The CDR3 DNA reads TGTGCCACCAGCAGACTCGCGGGACAGTCCATTTCACCCCTCCACTTT.

The chain uses TRBV6-1 and TRBJ1-1; D unresolved. The V end lost 1 base, the J end lost 1 base, and 4 bases lay between the germline ends. The CDR3 is 13 amino acids. Germline CDR1 MNHNS, CDR2 SASEGT. CDR3 nucleotide sequence: TGTGCCAGCAGTGAAGGACAGAACACTGAAGCTTTCTTT. Translating gives CASSEGQNTEAFF.

The chain links TRBV29-1 to TRBJ2-5; 10 bases are a match to TRBD2. Trimming cost V 6 bases and J 5 bases; bases outside gene matches: 6. In germline, CDR1 is SQVTM, CDR2 ANQGSEA. The CDR3 loop spans 13 amino acids. This CDR3 reads CSVRGLATETQYF. The CDR3 DNA is TGCAGCGTCAGGGGACTAGCGACGGAGACCCAGTACTTC.

The chain combines TRBV19 with TRBJ2-1; the match to TRBD2 covers 9 bases. This CDR3 region has 19 residues. Per the germline V gene, CDR1 is LNHDA and CDR2 is SQIVND (reference sequence). V gave up 8 bases and J gave up 6 bases; unmatched junction bases: 23. The DNA of the CDR3 is TGTGCCAGTGCCAACCCTCCGAGGACTAGCGCCCCGAGGGGCAATGAGCAGTTCTTC. As protein: CASANPPRTSAPRGNEQFF.

The gene calls are TRBV6-1 and TRBJ1-1; D not resolved. Trimming stripped 7 bases from V and 7 bases from J, with 7 bases between. The germline CDR1 and CDR2 sequences are MNHNS and SASEGT. The CDR3 runs 10 residues. The CDR3 region has the DNA TGTGCCAGCACGCGGGGTGAAGCTTTCTTT. Protein product: CASTRGEAFF.

V usage is TRBV7-2 and J usage is TRBJ2-7, with TRBD2 identical over 8 bases. V gave up 5 bases and J gave up 1 base; unmatched junction bases: 19. The CDR3 spans 19 residues. Germline lookup yields CDR1 SGHTA and CDR2 FQGNSA. Here the CDR3 reads CASSPRRGRSQLFSYEQYF. CDR3 sequence (DNA): TGTGCCAGCAGCCCCCGTCGCGGGAGGTCCCAACTATTTTCCTACGAGCAGTACTTC.

J is TRBJ1-5 and V is TRBV5-8; 7 positions match TRBD1. CDR1 is SGHTS, CDR2 YDEGEE, per germline. V trimming: 4 bases; J trimming: 6 bases; junction bases outside the gene matches: 16. This CDR3 comprises 17 residues. CDR3 sequence reads: CASSASYRGKNGQPQHF. CDR3 DNA sequence: TGTGCCAGCAGCGCTTCCTACAGGGGAAAGAACGGTCAGCCCCAGCATTTT.

For the CDR3, the DNA is TGTGCCAGCAGCATCGGGAGTGAGCAGTACTTC. Its protein product is CASSIGSEQYF. V and J are TRBV7-3 and TRBJ2-7; possibly TRBD2 for D (6 bases). Deletions cut 5 bases from V and 7 bases from J, with 9 bases between. The length of the CDR3 is 11 residues. Germline values: CDR1 SGHTA, CDR2 FQGTGA.

Only one count was recorded for this clone. The V and J genes are TRBV27 and TRBJ1-5; 7 bases fit TRBD1. This CDR3 is 16 amino acids long. Per the germline V gene, CDR1 is MNHEY and CDR2 is SMNVEV (reference sequence). The ends lost 5 bases at V and 6 bases at J; junction bases unmatched: 13. This chain's CDR3 is CASSHLRQGISQPQHF. The CDR3 DNA reads TGTGCCAGCAGTCATCTGAGACAGGGTATTAGTCAGCCCCAGCATTTT.